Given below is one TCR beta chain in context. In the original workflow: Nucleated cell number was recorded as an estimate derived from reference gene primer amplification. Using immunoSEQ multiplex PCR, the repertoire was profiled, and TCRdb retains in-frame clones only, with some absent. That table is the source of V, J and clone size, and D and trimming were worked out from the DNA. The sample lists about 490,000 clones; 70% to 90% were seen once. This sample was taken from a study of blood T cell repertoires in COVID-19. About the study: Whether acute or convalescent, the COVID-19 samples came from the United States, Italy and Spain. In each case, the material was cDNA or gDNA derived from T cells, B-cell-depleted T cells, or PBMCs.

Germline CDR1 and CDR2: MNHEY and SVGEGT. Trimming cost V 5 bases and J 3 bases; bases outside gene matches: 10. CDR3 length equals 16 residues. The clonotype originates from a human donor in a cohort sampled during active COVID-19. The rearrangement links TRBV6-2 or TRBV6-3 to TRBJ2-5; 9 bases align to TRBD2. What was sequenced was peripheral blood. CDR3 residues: CASSQAGGRAEETQYF. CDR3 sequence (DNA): TGTGCCAGCAGTCAGGCTGGCGGGAGGGCCGAAGAGACCCAGTACTTC.